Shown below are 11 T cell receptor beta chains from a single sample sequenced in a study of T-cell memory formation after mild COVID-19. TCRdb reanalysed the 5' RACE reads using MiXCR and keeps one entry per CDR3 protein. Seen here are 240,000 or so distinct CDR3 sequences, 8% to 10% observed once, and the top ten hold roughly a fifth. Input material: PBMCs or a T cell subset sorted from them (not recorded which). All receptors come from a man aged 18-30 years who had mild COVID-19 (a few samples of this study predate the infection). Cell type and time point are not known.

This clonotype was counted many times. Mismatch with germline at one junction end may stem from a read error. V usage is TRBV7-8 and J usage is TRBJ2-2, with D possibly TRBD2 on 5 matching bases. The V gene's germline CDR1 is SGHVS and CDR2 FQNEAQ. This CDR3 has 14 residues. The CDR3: CASSAVANTGELNF. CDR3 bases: TGTGCCAGCAGCGCAGTCGCGAACACCGGGGAGCTGAATTTT.

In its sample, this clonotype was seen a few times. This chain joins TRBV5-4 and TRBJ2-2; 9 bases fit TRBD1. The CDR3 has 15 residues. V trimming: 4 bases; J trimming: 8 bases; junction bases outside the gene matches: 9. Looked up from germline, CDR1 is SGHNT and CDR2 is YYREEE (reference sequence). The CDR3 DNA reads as TGTGCCAGCAGCCCGAGGACAGGGGAGGGGGGGGAGCTGTTTTTT. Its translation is CASSPRTGEGGELFF. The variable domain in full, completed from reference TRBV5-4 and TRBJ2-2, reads ETGVTQSPTHLIKTRGQQVTLRCSSQSGHNTVSWYQQALGQGPQFIFQYYREEENGRGNFPPRFSGLQFPNYSSELNVNALELDDSALYLCASSPRTGEGGELFFGEGSRLTVL.

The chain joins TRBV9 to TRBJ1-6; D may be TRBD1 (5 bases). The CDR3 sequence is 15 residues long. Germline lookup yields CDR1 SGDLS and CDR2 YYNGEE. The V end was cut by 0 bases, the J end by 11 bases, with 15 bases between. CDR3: CASSVEGREAAPLHF. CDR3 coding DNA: TGTGCCAGCAGCGTAGAGGGCAGGGAAGCGGCACCCCTCCACTTT.

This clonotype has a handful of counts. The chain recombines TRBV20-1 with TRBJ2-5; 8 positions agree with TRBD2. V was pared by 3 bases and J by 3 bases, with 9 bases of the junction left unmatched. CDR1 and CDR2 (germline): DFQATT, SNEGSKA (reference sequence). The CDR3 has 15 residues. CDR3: CSASPRVAGKETQYF. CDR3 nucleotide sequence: TGCAGTGCTAGTCCCCGCGTAGCGGGGAAAGAGACCCAGTACTTC.

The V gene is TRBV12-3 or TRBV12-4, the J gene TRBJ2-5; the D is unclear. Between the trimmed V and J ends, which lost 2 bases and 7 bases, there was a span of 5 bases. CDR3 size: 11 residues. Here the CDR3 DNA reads TGTGCCAGCAGTTTAATGGGGACCCAGTACTTC. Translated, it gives CASSLMGTQYF.

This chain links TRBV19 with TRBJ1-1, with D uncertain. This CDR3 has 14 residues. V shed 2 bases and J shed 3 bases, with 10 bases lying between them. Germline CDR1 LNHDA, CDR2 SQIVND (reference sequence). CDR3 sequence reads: CASSINPVDTEAFF. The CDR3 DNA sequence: TGTGCCAGTAGTATAAACCCGGTTGACACTGAAGCTTTCTTT.

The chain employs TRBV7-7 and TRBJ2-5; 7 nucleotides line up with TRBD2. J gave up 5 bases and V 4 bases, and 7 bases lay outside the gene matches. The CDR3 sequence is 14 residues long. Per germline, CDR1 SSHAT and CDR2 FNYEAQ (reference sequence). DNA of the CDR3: TGTGCCAGCAGCTCCGGGGGGTTTTTGGAGACCCAGTACTTC. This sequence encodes CASSSGGFLETQYF.

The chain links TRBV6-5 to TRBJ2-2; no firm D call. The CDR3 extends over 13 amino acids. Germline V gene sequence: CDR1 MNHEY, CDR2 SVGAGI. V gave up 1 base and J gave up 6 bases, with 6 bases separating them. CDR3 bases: TGTGCCAGCAGTTACTGGGGTTCCGGGGAGCTGTTTTTT. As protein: CASSYWGSGELFF.

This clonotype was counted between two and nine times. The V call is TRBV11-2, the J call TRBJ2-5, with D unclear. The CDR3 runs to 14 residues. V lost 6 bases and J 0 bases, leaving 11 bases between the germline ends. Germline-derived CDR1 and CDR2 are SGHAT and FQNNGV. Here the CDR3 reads CASRLREYQETQYF. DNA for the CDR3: TGTGCCAGCAGGTTACGAGAGTACCAAGAGACCCAGTACTTC.

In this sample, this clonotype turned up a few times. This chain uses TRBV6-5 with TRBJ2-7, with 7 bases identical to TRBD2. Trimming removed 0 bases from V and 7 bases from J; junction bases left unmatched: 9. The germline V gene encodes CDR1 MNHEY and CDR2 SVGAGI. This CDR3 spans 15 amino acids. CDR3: CASSYSSGAPREQYF. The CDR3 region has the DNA TGTGCCAGCAGTTACTCAAGCGGGGCGCCTAGGGAGCAGTACTTC.

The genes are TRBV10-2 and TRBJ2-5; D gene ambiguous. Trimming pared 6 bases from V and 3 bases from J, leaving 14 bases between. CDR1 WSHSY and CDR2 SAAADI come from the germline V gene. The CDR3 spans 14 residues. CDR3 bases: TGCGCCAGCAGCAACGACTGGAATAAAGAGACCCAGTACTTC. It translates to CASSNDWNKETQYF.